The 21 T cell receptor beta chains listed next were all sequenced from one sample in a study of blood T cells in healthy people across ages. Alongside a J-beta primer mix, a sample-barcoded 5' primer served in a second PCR lasting about 7 to 12 cycles. One entry per CDR3 protein results from TCRdb running MiXCR on the 5' RACE reads. This table holds around 1,000,000 distinct CDR3 sequences, under 30% found once. The same sample was also used in a study of T cells of mothers and their children.

The sequenced material came from blood. These receptors originate from a girl aged 2 to 9 in good health.

On this clonotype itself: An end of the junction does not agree with germline; a read error may underlie this. The rearrangement joins TRBV29-1 to TRBJ2-7, with unresolved D. In germline, CDR1 is SQVTM, CDR2 ANQGSEA. The CDR3 runs 13 residues. The DNA of the CDR3 is TGCAGCGTTGTAGTTTATGGCCGTTACGAGCAGCACTTC. As protein: CSVVVYGRYEQHF.

This chain links TRBV3-1 with TRBJ1-3; D is perhaps TRBD1 (5 bases). CDR3 length: 13 residues. V lost 0 bases and J 9 bases, leaving 9 bases between the germline ends. Germline CDR1 and CDR2: LGHDT and YNNKEL (reference sequence). CDR3 region: CASSQDLTGTIYF. The CDR3 DNA sequence: TGTGCCAGCAGCCAAGATCTCACAGGCACCATATATTTT.

V and J are TRBV6-5 and TRBJ1-3; no clear D. The CDR3 runs to 15 residues. CDR1 is MNHEY and CDR2 is SVGAGI in the germline V gene. V lost 0 bases and J lost 0, with 6 bases in between. The CDR3 sequence: CASSYSQSSGNTIYF. The CDR3, as DNA: TGTGCCAGCAGTTACTCGCAGAGCTCTGGAAACACCATATATTTT.

In its sample, this clonotype was seen a few times. The rearrangement uses TRBV4-3 and TRBJ2-7, with 8 bases that match TRBD2. V was pared by 8 bases and J by 3 bases, with 9 bases of the junction left unmatched. The germline V gene has CDR1 LGHNA and CDR2 YSLEER. This CDR3 spans 14 amino acids. DNA of the CDR3: TGCGCCAGCCAACAGGGACTAGGACGCTACGAGCAGTACTTC. Protein product: CASQQGLGRYEQYF.

CDR3: CASSPSGTSARDTQYF. DNA of the CDR3: TGTGCCAGCTCACCATCGGGGACTAGCGCAAGAGATACGCAGTATTTT. The rearrangement uses TRBV18 and TRBJ2-3; 10 bases are a match to TRBD2. The trim removed 2 bases at V and 5 bases at J, leaving 7 bases unmatched. Per germline, CDR1 KGHSH and CDR2 LQKENI. The CDR3 has 16 residues.

Only a few counts were recorded for this clonotype. This chain joins TRBV7-3 and TRBJ2-1; no clear D gene. The CDR3 is 15 amino acids. Trimming shortened V by 1 base and J by 4 bases, and 11 bases separated the two germline ends. The germline gives CDR1 SGHTA, CDR2 FQGTGA. In DNA, the CDR3 is TGTGCCAGCAGCTTAATGGGTGGGCCTTACAATGAGCAGTTCTTC. Its translation is CASSLMGGPYNEQFF.

The chain carries TRBV18 and TRBJ2-5; D possibly corresponds to TRBD2 (5 bases). The DNA end favors TRBJ2-1, so the J call may be wrong. The CDR3 runs 13 residues. CDR1 KGHSH and CDR2 LQKENI come from the germline V gene. In DNA form, the CDR3 reads TGTGCCACCGGACCCGGGATCATCAATGAGCAGTTCTTC. This encodes CATGPGIINEQFF.

This clonotype has only a few counts. The gene calls are TRBV20-1 and TRBJ2-5; D is ambiguous. The CDR3 is 13 residues long. Germline V gene data show CDR1 as DFQATT and CDR2 as SNEGSKA (reference sequence). V was pared by 3 bases and J by 0 bases, with 8 bases between. The CDR3 spells CSARSSNQETQYF. The DNA for the CDR3 is TGCAGTGCTAGGTCCTCTAACCAAGAGACCCAGTACTTC.

This clonotype was seen at least ten times. The rearrangement joins TRBV5-1 to TRBJ2-5, with a tentative D call TRBD2 (5 bases). CDR3 length equals 13 residues. Germline V gene lookup returns CDR1 SGHRS and CDR2 YFSETQ. Trimming took off 0 bases at V and 5 bases at J, with 8 bases between the two ends. The CDR3 DNA reads TGCGCCAGCAGCTTGGCCTCGGGGGAGACCCAGTACTTC. Protein product: CASSLASGETQYF. The variable domain in full, with the rest retrieved from reference TRBV5-1 and TRBJ2-5, is KAGVTQTPRYLIKTRGQQVTLSCSPISGHRSVSWYQQTPGQGLQFLFEYFSETQRNKGNFPGRFSGRQFSNSRSEMNVSTLELGDSALYLCASSLASGETQYFGPGTRLLVL.

The V and J genes are TRBV20-1 and TRBJ2-1; perhaps TRBD2 as D (6 bases). The CDR3 totals 11 residues. Germline lookup yields CDR1 DFQATT and CDR2 SNEGSKA (reference sequence). V gave up 3 bases and J gave up 10 bases, with 10 bases separating them. The CDR3 DNA is TGCAGTGCTAGGGCTAGCGAGGAGCAGTTCTTC. Its protein is CSARASEEQFF.

This clonotype came up a few times. The V call is TRBV4-3, the J call TRBJ2-3, with D hard to call. This CDR3 has 13 amino acids. Trimming stripped 0 bases from V and 9 bases from J, with 10 bases between. Looked up from germline, CDR1 is LGHNA and CDR2 is YSLEER. CDR3 in amino acids: CASSQDIPRTQYF. The DNA for the CDR3 is TGCGCCAGCAGCCAAGACATACCGAGAACGCAGTATTTT.

This clonotype appeared a few times. The V gene is TRBV29-1, the J gene TRBJ2-3; D is ambiguous. The CDR3 has 15 residues. V lost 3 bases and J lost 0, with 13 bases in between. CDR1 and CDR2 from the germline V gene are SQVTM and ANQGSEA. The CDR3 loop is CSVESEDPSTDTQYF. The CDR3 coding sequence is TGCAGCGTTGAGTCTGAGGACCCTAGCACAGATACGCAGTATTTT.

This clonotype turned up a few times. This rearrangement joins TRBV4-1 to TRBJ1-2; a weak D match, TRBD1 (5 bases). There are 14 residues in the CDR3. Trimming took 0 bases from V and 7 from J, leaving 12 bases between them. Germline V gene sequence: CDR1 MGHRA, CDR2 YSYEKL. The CDR3 sequence is CASSQDLLGLGYTF. The CDR3, as DNA: TGCGCCAGCAGCCAAGATCTATTGGGACTTGGCTACACCTTC.

The gene calls are TRBV29-1 and TRBJ2-5; D gene uncertain. V was shortened by 7 bases and J by 5 bases, with 17 bases between the two germline ends. The germline V gene has CDR1 SQVTM and CDR2 ANQGSEA. The CDR3 runs to 13 residues. The CDR3 region is CSALVPNWETQYF. The CDR3 bases are TGCAGCGCCCTAGTCCCAAATTGGGAGACCCAGTACTTC.

The chain joins TRBV7-9 to TRBJ1-4; 9 bases fit TRBD1. The CDR3 loop spans 15 amino acids. CDR1 and CDR2 from the germline V gene are SEHNR and FQNEAQ (reference sequence). With 5 bases clipped from V and 8 bases from J, the junction kept 9 bases outside the gene matches. The CDR3 DNA follows: TGTGCCAGCAGCCCTCCGGGACAGGGAAGCGAAAAACTGTTTTTT. It codes for CASSPPGQGSEKLFF.

The rearrangement joins TRBV4-1 to TRBJ2-7; a weak D match, TRBD2 (5 bases). The germline V gene has CDR1 MGHRA and CDR2 YSYEKL. This CDR3 comprises 16 residues. V was trimmed by 1 base and J by 3 bases, leaving 16 bases between them. CDR3 nucleotides: TGCGCCAGCAGCCAAGCAGGTAGTCTCGGACTCTACGAGCAGTACTTC. It encodes CASSQAGSLGLYEQYF.

This clonotype was picked up a small number of times. The genes are TRBV15 and TRBJ2-1, with D uncertain. Germline CDR1 LNHNV, CDR2 YYDKDF (reference sequence). This CDR3 has 12 residues. Trimming pared 1 base from V and 4 bases from J, leaving 2 bases between. Written as DNA, the CDR3 is TGTGCCACCAGCAGAGCTTACAATGAGCAGTTCTTC. It specifies CATSRAYNEQFF.

This clonotype was observed a few times. V is TRBV15 and J is TRBJ1-2, with D perhaps TRBD1 (5 bases). V shed 0 bases and J shed 12 bases, with 17 bases lying between them. Germline V gene sequence: CDR1 LNHNV, CDR2 YYDKDF (reference sequence). This CDR3 is 14 amino acids long. CDR3 sequence reads: CATSRDRAGPENTF. In nucleotides, the CDR3 is TGTGCCACCAGCAGAGATCGGGCAGGGCCGGAGAACACCTTC.

This chain joins TRBV9 and TRBJ2-2; 8 bases map to TRBD1. The germline gives CDR1 SGDLS, CDR2 YYNGEE. The CDR3 runs to 16 residues. The junction had 5 bases not matched to a gene; V was cut back by 3 bases and J by 1 base. In DNA, the CDR3 is TGTGCCAGCAGCGACGACAGGGGCTTGAACACCGGGGAGCTGTTTTTT. Translated: CASSDDRGLNTGELFF.

The chain has TRBV4-3 and TRBJ2-2; tentative D call: TRBD2 (5 bases). V lost 0 bases and J lost 1, with 9 bases in between. The CDR3 is made up of 16 amino acids. The germline V gene encodes CDR1 LGHNA and CDR2 YSLEER. Written as DNA, the CDR3 is TGCGCCAGCAGCCAAGAAACCGGGGTGAACACCGGGGAGCTGTTTTTT. It codes for CASSQETGVNTGELFF.

V usage is TRBV7-9 and J usage is TRBJ2-7, with D tentatively TRBD2 (6 bases). Trimming pared 10 bases from V and 3 bases from J, leaving 16 bases between. Germline CDR1 SEHNR, CDR2 FQNEAQ (reference sequence). The CDR3 runs 13 residues. The CDR3 DNA is TGTGCCACCACGGGAGCTTCTGGCTACGAGCAGTACTTC. Translating gives CATTGASGYEQYF.